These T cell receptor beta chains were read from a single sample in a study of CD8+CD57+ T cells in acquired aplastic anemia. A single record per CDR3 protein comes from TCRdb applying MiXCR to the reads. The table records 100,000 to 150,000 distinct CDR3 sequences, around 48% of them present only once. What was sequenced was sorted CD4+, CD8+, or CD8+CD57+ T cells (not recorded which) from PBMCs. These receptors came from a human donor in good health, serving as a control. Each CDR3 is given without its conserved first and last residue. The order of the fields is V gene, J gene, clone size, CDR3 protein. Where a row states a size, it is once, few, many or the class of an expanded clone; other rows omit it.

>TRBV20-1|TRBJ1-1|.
SANSWDQNTEAF
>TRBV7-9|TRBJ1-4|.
ASSHRLPGKLF
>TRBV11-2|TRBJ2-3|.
ASSPGTSGRTDTQY
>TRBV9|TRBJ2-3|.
ASSVTADTQY
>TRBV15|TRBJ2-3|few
ATSRTDTQY
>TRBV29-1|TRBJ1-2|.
SVAYSQGGYT
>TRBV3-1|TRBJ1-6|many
ASSQGDRGNSPLH
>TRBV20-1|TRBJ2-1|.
SASLASGGNNEQF
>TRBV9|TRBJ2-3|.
ASSASGSPGDTQY
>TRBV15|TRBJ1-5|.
ATSRHRDDQPQH
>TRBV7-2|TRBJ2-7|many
ASSFGSGGGSYEQY
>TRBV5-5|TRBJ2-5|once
ASTVWVQETQY
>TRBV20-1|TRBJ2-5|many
SAHALAGAERETQY
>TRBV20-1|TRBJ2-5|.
SAMDGKETQY
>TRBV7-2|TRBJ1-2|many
ASSLGDYHGYT
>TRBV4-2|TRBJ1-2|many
ASSQDRVSPSNYGYT
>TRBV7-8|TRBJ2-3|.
ASSLGQGGTDTQY
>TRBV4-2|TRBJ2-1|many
ASSRGQGYGIYNEQF
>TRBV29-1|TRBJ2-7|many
SVEDLRGPGYEQY
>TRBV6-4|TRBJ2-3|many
ASSNRGPTGTDTQY
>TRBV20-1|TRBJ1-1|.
SAGQGDKNTEAF
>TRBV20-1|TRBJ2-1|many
SAGRGEQF
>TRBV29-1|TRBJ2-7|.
SVHQPGGEQY